The clone carrying this T cell receptor beta chain was seen a few times. TCRdb used MiXCR to reprocess the 5' RACE reads, holding one entry per CDR3 protein. The sample contains 300,000 to 350,000 distinct CDR3 sequences, more than 9% of which appear only once. The CDR3 sequence is 13 residues long. V was clipped by 6 bases and J by 7 bases; unmatched bases: 7. Germline V lookup: CDR1 SQVTM, CDR2 ANQGSEA. This specimen comes from a study of identical twins. The data also belong to a second study, concerning yellow fever vaccine responses in identical twins.

What was sequenced was CD8+ T cells sorted from blood. This TCR came from a woman under 30 in good health. V gene TRBV29-1 combines with J gene TRBJ2-1, with TRBD2 matching 9 bases. The CDR3 here is CSVAGGTGNEQFF. The DNA for the CDR3 is TGCAGCGTAGCGGGAGGAACCGGGAATGAGCAGTTCTTC.